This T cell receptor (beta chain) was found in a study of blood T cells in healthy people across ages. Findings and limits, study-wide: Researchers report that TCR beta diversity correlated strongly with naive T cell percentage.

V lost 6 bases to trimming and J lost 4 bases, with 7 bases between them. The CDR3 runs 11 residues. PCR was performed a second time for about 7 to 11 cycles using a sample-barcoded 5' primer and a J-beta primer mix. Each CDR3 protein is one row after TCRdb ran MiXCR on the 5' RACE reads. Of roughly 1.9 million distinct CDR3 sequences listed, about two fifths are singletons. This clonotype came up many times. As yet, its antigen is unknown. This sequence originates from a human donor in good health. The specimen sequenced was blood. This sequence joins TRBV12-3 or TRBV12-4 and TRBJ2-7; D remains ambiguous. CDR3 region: CASSLNYEQYF. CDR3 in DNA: TGTGCCAGCAGCTTAAATTACGAGCAGTACTTC.